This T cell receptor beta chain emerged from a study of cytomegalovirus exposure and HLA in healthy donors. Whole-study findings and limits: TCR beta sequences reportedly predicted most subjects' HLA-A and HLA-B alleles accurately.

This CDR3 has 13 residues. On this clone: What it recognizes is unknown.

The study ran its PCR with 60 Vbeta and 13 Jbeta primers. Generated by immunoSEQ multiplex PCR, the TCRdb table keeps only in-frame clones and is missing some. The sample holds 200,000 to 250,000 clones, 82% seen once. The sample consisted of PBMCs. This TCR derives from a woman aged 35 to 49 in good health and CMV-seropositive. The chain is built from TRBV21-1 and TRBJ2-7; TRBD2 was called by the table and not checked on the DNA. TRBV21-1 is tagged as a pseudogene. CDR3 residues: CASRTSGDYEQYF. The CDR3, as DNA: TGTGCCAGCAGGACTAGCGGAGACTACGAGCAGTACTTC.